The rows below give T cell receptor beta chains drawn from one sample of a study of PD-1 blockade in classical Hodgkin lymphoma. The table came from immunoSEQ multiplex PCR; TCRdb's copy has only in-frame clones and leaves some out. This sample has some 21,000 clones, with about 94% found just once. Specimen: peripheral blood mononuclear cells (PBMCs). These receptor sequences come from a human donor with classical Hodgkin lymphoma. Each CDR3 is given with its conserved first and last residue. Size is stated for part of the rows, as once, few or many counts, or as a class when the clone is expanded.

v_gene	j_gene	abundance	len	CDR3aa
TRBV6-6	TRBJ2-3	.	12	CATSGDTDTQYF
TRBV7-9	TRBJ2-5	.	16	CASLPAGGAVQETQYF
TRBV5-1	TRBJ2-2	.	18	CASSRSVIPGQNTGELFF
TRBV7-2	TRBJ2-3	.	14	CASSRSGRTDTQYF
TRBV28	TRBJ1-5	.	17	CASSLNRWGANNQPQHF
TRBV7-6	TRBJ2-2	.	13	CASSLEYTGELFF
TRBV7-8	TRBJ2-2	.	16	CASSLAGLAGGPELFF
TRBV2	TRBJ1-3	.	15	CASSAPGQGANTIYF
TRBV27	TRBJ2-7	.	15	CASSLRSGGASEQYF
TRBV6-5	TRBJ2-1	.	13	CASSSKEVNEQFF
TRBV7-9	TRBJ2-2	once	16	CASSLSGGADTGELFF
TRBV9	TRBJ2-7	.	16	CASSVEVDSGVYEQYF
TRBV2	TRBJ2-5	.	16	CASTLSRGEYQETQYF
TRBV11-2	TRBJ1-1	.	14	CASSFTSMNTEAFF
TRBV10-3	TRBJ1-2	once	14	CAIRGGQGYYGYTF
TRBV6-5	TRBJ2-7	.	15	CASGIFSGGKYEQYF
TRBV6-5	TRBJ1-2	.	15	CASSLDRAANYGYTF
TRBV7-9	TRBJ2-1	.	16	CASSLASQGLYNEQFF
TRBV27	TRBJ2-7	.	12	CASSSIDNEQYF
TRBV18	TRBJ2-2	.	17	CASSRDRALANTGELFF
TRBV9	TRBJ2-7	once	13	CASSVGESYEQYF
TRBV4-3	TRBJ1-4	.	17	CASSQDRAGGGYEKLFF
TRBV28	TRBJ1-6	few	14	CATQPGQSNSPLHF
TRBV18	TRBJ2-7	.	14	CASSPSKQGYEQYF
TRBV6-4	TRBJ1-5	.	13	CASSDGYNQPQHF
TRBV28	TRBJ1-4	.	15	CASTIRRGPGEKLFF
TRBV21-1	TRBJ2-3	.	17	CASSNRGQGQRLDTQYF
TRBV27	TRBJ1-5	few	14	CASSPGGPNQPQHF
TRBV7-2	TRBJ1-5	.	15	CASSFSVYSNQPQHF
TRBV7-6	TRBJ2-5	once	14	CASSLGGLGGTQYF
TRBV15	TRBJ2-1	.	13	CATSRDRNNEQFF
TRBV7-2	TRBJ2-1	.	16	CASSLGSGQGVNEQFF
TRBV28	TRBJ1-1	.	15	CASSFLRVGNTEAFF
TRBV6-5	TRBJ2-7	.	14	CASSSGTGGYEQYF
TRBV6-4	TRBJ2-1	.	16	CASSASSDSGVGEQFF
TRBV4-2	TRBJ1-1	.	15	CASSQGGLGNTEAFF
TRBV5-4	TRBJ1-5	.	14	CASSFGTGDQPQHF
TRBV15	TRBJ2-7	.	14	CATSRDGTAYEQYF
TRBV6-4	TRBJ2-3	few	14	CASSGQGTTDTQYF
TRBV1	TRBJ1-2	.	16	CTSRLALVRKTYGYTF
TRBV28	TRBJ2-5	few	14	CASSPPGDQETQYF
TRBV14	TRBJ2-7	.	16	CASSQDRAGDTYEQYF
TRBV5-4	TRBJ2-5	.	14	CASSLPGGKRTQYF
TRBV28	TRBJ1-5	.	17	CASSLATGYHSNQPQHF
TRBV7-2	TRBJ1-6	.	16	CASSLVGRVANSPLHF
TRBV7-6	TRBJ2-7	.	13	CASSRTQAGEQYF
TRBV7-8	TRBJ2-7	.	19	CASSLVGRGLGATHYEQYF
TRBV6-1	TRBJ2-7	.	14	CASSVRDRLYEQYF
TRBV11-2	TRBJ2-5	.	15	CASSWRTGHQETQYF
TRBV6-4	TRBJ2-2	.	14	CASSDHMDTGELFF
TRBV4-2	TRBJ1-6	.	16	CASSQDRGQDHSPLHF
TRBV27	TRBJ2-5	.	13	CASSPSIGETQYF
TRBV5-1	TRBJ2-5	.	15	CASSLGMGGTETQYF
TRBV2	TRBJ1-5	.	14	CASSEVGENQPQHF
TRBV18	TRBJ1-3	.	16	CASSLWDSFSGNTIYF